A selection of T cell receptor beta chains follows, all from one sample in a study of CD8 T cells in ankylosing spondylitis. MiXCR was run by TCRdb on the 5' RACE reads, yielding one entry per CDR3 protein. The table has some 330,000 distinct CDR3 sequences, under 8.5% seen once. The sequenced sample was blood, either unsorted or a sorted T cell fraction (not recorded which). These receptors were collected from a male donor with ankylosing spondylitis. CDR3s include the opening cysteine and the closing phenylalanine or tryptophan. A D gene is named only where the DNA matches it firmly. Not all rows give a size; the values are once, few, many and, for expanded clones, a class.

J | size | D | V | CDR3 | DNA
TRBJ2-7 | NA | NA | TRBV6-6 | CASSYPEGEQYF | TGTGCCAGCAGTTACCCGGAGGGAGAGCAGTACTTC
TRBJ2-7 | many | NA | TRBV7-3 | CASSLGGSTYEQYF | TGTGCCAGCAGCCTCGGCGGGTCCACCTACGAGCAGTACTTC
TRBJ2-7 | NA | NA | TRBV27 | CASSFLHPSGSEQYF | TGTGCCAGCAGTTTCCTCCACCCTTCGGGGTCCGAGCAGTACTTC
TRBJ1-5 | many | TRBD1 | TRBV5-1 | CASSPRTGEGQPQHF | TGCGCCAGCAGCCCCAGGACAGGGGAAGGACAGCCCCAGCATTTT
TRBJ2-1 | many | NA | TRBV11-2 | CASSPLGISYNEQFF | TGTGCCAGCAGCCCCCTCGGGATCTCCTACAATGAGCAGTTCTTC
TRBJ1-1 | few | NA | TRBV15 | CAAGRVHTEAFF | TGTGCCGCAGGGAGGGTACACACTGAAGCTTTCTTT
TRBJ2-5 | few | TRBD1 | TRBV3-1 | CASSRFTGEFPLQETQYF | TGTGCCAGCAGCCGATTTACAGGGGAGTTCCCTCTCCAAGAGACCCAGTACTTC
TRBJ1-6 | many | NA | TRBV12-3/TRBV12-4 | CASDANRDSPLHF | TGTGCCAGCGATGCTAACAGAGATTCACCCCTCCACTTT
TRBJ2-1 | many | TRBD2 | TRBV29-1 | CSTRLAGGGNEQFF | TGCAGCACTAGACTAGCGGGTGGGGGCAATGAGCAGTTCTTC
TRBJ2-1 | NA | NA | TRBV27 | CASSPRTASYNEQFF | TGTGCCAGCAGTCCCCGGACAGCTTCCTACAATGAGCAGTTCTTC
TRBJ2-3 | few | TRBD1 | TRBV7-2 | CASSRYPGQGSTDTQYF | TGTGCCAGCAGCCGCTACCCGGGACAGGGGAGCACAGATACGCAGTATTTT
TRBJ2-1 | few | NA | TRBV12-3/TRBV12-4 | CASSLGLDNEQFF | TGTGCCAGCAGCCTAGGACTCGACAATGAGCAGTTCTTC
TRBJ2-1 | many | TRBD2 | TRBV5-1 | CASSFSGLAGLYNEQFF | TGCGCCAGCAGCTTTTCGGGACTAGCGGGACTCTACAATGAGCAGTTCTTC
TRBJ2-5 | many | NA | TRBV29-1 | CSVGGRGGRETQYF | TGCAGCGTTGGGGGCAGGGGTGGACGAGAGACCCAGTACTTC
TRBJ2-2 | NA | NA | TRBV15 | CATSRELGNTGELFF | TGTGCCACCAGCAGAGAGCTAGGGAACACCGGGGAGCTGTTTTTT
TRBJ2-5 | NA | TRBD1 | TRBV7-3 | CASSVTGGPETQYF | TGTGCCAGCAGCGTGACAGGGGGCCCAGAGACCCAGTACTTC
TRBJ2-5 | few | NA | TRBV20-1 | CSARGGAQETQYF | TGCAGTGCTAGGGGAGGTGCTCAAGAGACCCAGTACTTC
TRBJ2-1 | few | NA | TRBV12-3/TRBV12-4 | CATCSGLVEQFF | TGTGCCACCTGTTCCGGGTTAGTTGAGCAGTTCTTC
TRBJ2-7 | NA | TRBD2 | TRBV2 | CASSDRQGGIEQYF | TGTGCCAGCAGTGATAGGCAGGGAGGGATCGAGCAGTACTTC
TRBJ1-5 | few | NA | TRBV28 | CASSFQGRQPQHF | TGTGCCAGCAGTTTTCAGGGTAGACAGCCCCAGCATTTT
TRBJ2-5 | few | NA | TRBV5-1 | CASTQMGRTWETQYF | TGCGCCAGCACCCAGATGGGCAGGACCTGGGAGACCCAGTACTTC
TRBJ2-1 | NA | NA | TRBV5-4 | CASSLGSGESYNEQFF | TGTGCCAGCAGCTTAGGTAGCGGTGAGTCCTACAATGAGCAGTTCTTC
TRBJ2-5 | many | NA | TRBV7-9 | CASSFPGAGPF | TGTGCCAGCAGCTTTCCGGGAGCTGGACCCTTC
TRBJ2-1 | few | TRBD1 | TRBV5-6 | CASSPRTGIYNEQFF | TGTGCCAGCAGCCCAAGGACAGGGATTTACAATGAGCAGTTCTTC